This is a list of T cell receptor beta chains from one sample in a study. TCRdb processed the 5' RACE reads anew with MiXCR; each CDR3 protein has one entry. The sample has fewer than 12,000 distinct CDR3 sequences; roughly a sixth are singletons. The sample taken for sequencing was Tregs sorted from a lymph node. These receptors came from a female donor with breast cancer. The CDR3 runs from the conserved cysteine through the conserved F or W. Fields, in order: D gene, V gene, J gene, CDR3 protein. D genes are given only for firm matches.

D: TRBD1; V: TRBV7-9; J: TRBJ1-1; CDR3: CARQLLQGATEAFF
D: TRBD2; V: TRBV12-3/TRBV12-4; J: TRBJ2-7; CDR3: CASSLMTSGRVHEQYF
D: NA; V: TRBV5-6; J: TRBJ2-5; CDR3: CASSLEGLKETQYF
D: NA; V: TRBV5-1; J: TRBJ2-1; CDR3: CASSAQPPNEQFF
D: NA; V: TRBV6-2/TRBV6-3; J: TRBJ2-1; CDR3: CAGSYTPGGVYNEQFF
D: TRBD1; V: TRBV20-1; J: TRBJ1-5; CDR3: CSAKVQGAVGNQPQHF
D: NA; V: TRBV20-1; J: TRBJ1-3; CDR3: CSAAGPGDTIYF
D: NA; V: TRBV30; J: TRBJ2-1; CDR3: CAWDGTRGYNEQFF
D: NA; V: TRBV6-5; J: TRBJ1-6; CDR3: CASSYSFRTSYNSPLHF
D: TRBD2; V: TRBV20-1; J: TRBJ2-1; CDR3: CSTSASGRYHEQFF
D: NA; V: TRBV9; J: TRBJ1-2; CDR3: CASSVSGALYGYTF
D: NA; V: TRBV7-9; J: TRBJ1-6; CDR3: CASSLPLTRTSPLHF
D: NA; V: TRBV5-1; J: TRBJ1-2; CDR3: CASSLGRSPHGYTF
D: NA; V: TRBV25-1; J: TRBJ2-1; CDR3: CACRGDPF
D: TRBD1; V: TRBV6-6; J: TRBJ1-5; CDR3: CASRSGTGAQPQHF
D: NA; V: TRBV5-1; J: TRBJ1-2; CDR3: CASSPRVNYGYTF
D: TRBD1; V: TRBV4-1; J: TRBJ2-3; CDR3: CASSQTGSTDTQYF